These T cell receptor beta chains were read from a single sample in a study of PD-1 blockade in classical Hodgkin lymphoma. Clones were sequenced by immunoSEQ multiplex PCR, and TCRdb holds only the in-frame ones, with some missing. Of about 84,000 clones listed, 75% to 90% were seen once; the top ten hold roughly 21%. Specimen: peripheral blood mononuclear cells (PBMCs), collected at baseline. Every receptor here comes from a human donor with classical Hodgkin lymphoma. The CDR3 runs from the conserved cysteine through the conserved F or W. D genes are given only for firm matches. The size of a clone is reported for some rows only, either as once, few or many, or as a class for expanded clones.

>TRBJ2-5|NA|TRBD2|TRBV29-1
TGCAGCGTTATCCCCACATCTAGCGGAGAGACCCAGTACTTC
CSVIPTSSGETQYF
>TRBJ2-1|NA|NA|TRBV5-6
TGTGCCAGCAGCGCGTCGTTCGGTTTCAATGAGCAGTTCTTC
CASSASFGFNEQFF
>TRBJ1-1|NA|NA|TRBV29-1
TGCAGCGTGGCGGTTTCTGAAGCTTTCTTT
CSVAVSEAFF
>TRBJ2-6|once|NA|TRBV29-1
TGCAGCGTGGTACAGGGACCTGGGGCCAACGTCCTGACTTTC
CSVVQGPGANVLTF
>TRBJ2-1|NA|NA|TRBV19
TGTGCCAGTAGTATAGGGGGGCTTAGGTACAATGAGCAGTTCTTC
CASSIGGLRYNEQFF
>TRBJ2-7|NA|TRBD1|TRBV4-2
TGTGCCAGCAGTTGGGACAGTTCCTACGAGCAGTACTTC
CASSWDSSYEQYF
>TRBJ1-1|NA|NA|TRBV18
TGTGCCAGCTCACCACTACGGGACACTGAAGCTTTCTTT
CASSPLRDTEAFF
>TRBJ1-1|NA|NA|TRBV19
TGTGCCAGTAGTATAGCAGGGAAGCACACTGAAGCTTTCTTT
CASSIAGKHTEAFF
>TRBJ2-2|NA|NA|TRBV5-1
TGCGCCAGCAGCTTGGGGCCCGCCACCGGGGAGCTGTTTTTT
CASSLGPATGELFF
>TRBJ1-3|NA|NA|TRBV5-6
TGTGCCAGCAGCTTTTGGGCACTCTCCCTGTTTGGAAACACCATATATTTT
CASSFWALSLFGNTIYF
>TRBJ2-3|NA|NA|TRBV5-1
TGCGCCAGCAGCTTGGCTCGGTCCCCGCGCACAGATACGCAGTATTTT
CASSLARSPRTDTQYF
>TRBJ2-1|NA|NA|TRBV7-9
TGTGCCAGCAGCCACCAGGGAGGCTCCTACAATGAGCAGTTCTTC
CASSHQGGSYNEQFF
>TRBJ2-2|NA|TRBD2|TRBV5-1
TGCGCCAGCAGCCAATTGGGACTAGCGGGAGGACCTTTGACCGGGGAGCTGTTTTTT
CASSQLGLAGGPLTGELFF
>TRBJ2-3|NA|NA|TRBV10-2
TGCGCCAGCAGTGTAGCAGATACGCAGTATTTT
CASSVADTQYF
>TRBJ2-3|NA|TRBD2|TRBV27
TGTGCCAGCAGTTTTTACGGGAGGCCCAGCACAGATACGCAGTATTTT
CASSFYGRPSTDTQYF
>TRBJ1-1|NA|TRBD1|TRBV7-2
TGTGCCAGCAGCTTAGCGGGGACAGGGACTGAAGCTTTCTTT
CASSLAGTGTEAFF
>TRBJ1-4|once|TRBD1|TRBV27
TGTGCCAGCACCACGACAGGGTATAGCGAAAAACTGTTTTTT
CASTTTGYSEKLFF
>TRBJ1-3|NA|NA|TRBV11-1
TGTGCCAGCAGCTTACAGCAGGGGTCGGCTGGAAACACCATATATTTT
CASSLQQGSAGNTIYF
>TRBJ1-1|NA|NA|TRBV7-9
TGTGCCAGCAGCCCGACAAAACCGAACACTGAAGCTTTCTTT
CASSPTKPNTEAFF
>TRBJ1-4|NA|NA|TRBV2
TGTGCCAGCAGTGAAGTATCTGCGGGGGTGAATAATGAAAAACTGTTTTTT
CASSEVSAGVNNEKLFF
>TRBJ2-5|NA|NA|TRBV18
TGTGCCAGCTCAGAGGGGGTCCAAGAGACCCAGTACTTC
CASSEGVQETQYF
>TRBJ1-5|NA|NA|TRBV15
TGTGCCACCAGCAGAGAATATAACAGCGGCAATCAGCCCCAGCATTTT
CATSREYNSGNQPQHF
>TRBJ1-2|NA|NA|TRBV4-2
TGTGCCAGCAGCCAAGGATTGTCTGGGTATTATGGCTACACCTTC
CASSQGLSGYYGYTF
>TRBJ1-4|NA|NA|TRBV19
TGTGCCAGTAGTTCAGAGGCCGGGACAAAGAATGAAAAACTGTTTTTT
CASSSEAGTKNEKLFF
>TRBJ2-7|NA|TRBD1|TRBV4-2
TGTGCCAGCAGCCAAGAGAACAGGGGAACCTACGAGCAGTACTTC
CASSQENRGTYEQYF
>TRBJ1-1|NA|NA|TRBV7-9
TGTGCCAGCAGCTTAAACAGACGAGGGGAAGGGAACACTGAAGCTTTCTTT
CASSLNRRGEGNTEAFF
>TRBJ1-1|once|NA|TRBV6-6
TGTGCCAGCAGTTACGAAAGAGCGGCTGAAGCTTTCTTT
CASSYERAAEAFF
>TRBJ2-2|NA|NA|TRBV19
TGTGCCAGTAGTCTCGGGGTAACCGGGGAGCTGTTTTTT
CASSLGVTGELFF
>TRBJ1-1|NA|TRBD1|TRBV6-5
TGTGCCAGCAGTTACTCGAAGATTAAACAGGGGACTGAAGCTTTCTTT
CASSYSKIKQGTEAFF
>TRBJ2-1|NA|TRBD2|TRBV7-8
TGTGCCAGCAGCTTAGTAGTTGGCGGGACTAGCGGGAGGACGGGGGATTACAATGAGCAGTTCTTC
CASSLVVGGTSGRTGDYNEQFF
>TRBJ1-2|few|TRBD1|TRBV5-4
TGTGCCAGCAGCTTGGACAGGGGCCGGGGCTATGGAGGCTACACCTTC
CASSLDRGRGYGGYTF
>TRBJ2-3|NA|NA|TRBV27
TGTGCCAGCAGTTTATACTCGAGCACAGATACGCAGTATTTT
CASSLYSSTDTQYF
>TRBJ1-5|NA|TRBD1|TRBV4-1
TGCGCCAGCAGGCAGACAGGGTTTGATAGTAGACAGCCCCAGCATTTT
CASRQTGFDSRQPQHF
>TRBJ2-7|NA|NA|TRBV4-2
TGTGCCAGCAGCCAAGAGAACGTGTTGTACGAGCAGTACTTC
CASSQENVLYEQYF
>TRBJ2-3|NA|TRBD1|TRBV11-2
TGTGCCAGCAGCTCACGGACAGGGACGGGGGATACGCAGTATTTT
CASSSRTGTGDTQYF
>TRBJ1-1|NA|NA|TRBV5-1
TGCGCCAGCAGCTCGACTACAGGTCCCCCTGGACTCAACACTGAAGCTTTCTTT
CASSSTTGPPGLNTEAFF
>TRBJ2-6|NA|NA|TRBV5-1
TGCGCCAGCAGCCAGGGACGGACCTCTGGGGCCAACGTCCTGACTTTC
CASSQGRTSGANVLTF
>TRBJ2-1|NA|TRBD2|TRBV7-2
TGTGCCAGCAAGTTTGGCGGGGGCAATGAGCAGTTCTTC
CASKFGGGNEQFF
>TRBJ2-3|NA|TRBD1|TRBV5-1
TGCGCCAGCAGCTTCGCCTTGGGACAGTCCAGGGGATATGATACGCAGTATTTT
CASSFALGQSRGYDTQYF
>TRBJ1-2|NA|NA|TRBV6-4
TGTGCCAGCAGTGACTCGGAGGGGGTCTATGGCTACACCTTC
CASSDSEGVYGYTF
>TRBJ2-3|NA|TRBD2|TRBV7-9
TGTGCCAGCAGCTTAAGAGAGGGGACTAGTGGAGATACGCAGTATTTT
CASSLREGTSGDTQYF
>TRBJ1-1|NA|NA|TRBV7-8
TGTGCCAGCAGCCGAGGTGTGGGGGCAGCCCCCACTGAAGCTTTCTTT
CASSRGVGAAPTEAFF
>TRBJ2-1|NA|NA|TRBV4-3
TGCGCCAGCAGCTACCTGGGAGCCCGGGAATCTTTCAGGGAGCAGTTCTTC
CASSYLGARESFREQFF
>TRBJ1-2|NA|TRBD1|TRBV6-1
TGTGCCAGCAGTGACGGACAGGGCGGTTGGGACTATGGCTACACCTTC
CASSDGQGGWDYGYTF
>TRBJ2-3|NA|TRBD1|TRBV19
TGTGCCAGTAGTTGGGACAGGGTTCGAACAGATACGCAGTATTTT
CASSWDRVRTDTQYF
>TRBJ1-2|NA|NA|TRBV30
TGTGCCTGGAGTCAGGGCTATGGCTACACCTTC
CAWSQGYGYTF
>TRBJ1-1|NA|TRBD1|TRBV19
TGTGCCAGTAGTATACCGTCGGGACAGTTGAACACTGAAGCTTTCTTT
CASSIPSGQLNTEAFF
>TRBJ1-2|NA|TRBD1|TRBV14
TGTGCCAGCAGCCTAGCCGGGACAGGGGGCCGAGGCTACACCTTC
CASSLAGTGGRGYTF